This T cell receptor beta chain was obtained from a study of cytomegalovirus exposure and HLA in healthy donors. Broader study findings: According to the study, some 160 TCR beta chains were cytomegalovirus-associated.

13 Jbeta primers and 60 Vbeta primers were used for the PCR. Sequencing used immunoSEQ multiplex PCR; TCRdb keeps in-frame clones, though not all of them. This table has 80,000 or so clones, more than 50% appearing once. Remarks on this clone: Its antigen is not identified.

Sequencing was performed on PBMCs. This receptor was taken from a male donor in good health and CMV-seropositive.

CDR3 loop: CASSSGTVFGYTF. The CDR3 nucleotides are TGTGCCAGCAGCTCCGGGACAGTATTTGGCTACACCTTC. The gene calls are TRBV5-4 and TRBJ1-2; 7 bases align to TRBD1. The CDR3 spans 13 residues. With 3 bases clipped from V and 7 bases from J, the junction kept 6 bases outside the gene matches. Germline V gene sequence: CDR1 SGHNT, CDR2 YYREEE (reference sequence).